The 4 T cell receptor beta chains below all came from one sample that was sequenced in a study of shared clonotypes between healthy human individuals. Some clones are missing from TCRdb's copy, which holds only in-frame ones; the method was immunoSEQ multiplex PCR. The table has millions of clones, approximately 92% seen once. Input material: naive CD4+ T cells sorted from blood. Noted subset: CD45RA+ positively selected. All receptors derive from a man aged 18 to 30 in good health.

Comment on this clone: Other DNA sequences in this specimen translate into the identical CDR3. V is TRBV6-1 and J is TRBJ1-5, with D unresolved. The CDR3 runs 14 residues. V was trimmed by 6 bases and J by 1 base, leaving 10 bases between them. Germline V gene sequence: CDR1 MNHNS, CDR2 SASEGT. This chain's CDR3 is CASREGFSNQPQHF. The CDR3 DNA sequence: TGTGCCAGCAGAGAGGGATTCAGCAATCAGCCCCAGCATTTT.

The chain couples TRBV5-6 to TRBJ2-7, with 10 bases lining up with TRBD1. Trimming cost V 4 bases and J 5 bases; bases outside gene matches: 12. This CDR3 is 16 amino acids long. Germline V gene lookup returns CDR1 SGHDT and CDR2 YYEEEE. CDR3 bases: TGTGCCAGCAGCGTCGACTACCGGGACAGGGGCGACGAGCAGTACTTC. This sequence encodes CASSVDYRDRGDEQYF.

This chain uses TRBV6-5 with TRBJ2-5, with 8 bases fitting TRBD2. The CDR3 consists of 14 residues. V gave up 5 bases and J gave up 7 bases; unmatched junction bases: 9. Germline V gene sequence: CDR1 MNHEY, CDR2 SVGAGI. The CDR3 DNA is TGTGCCAGCAGTCCCGTAGCGGGGTCGGGGACCCAGTACTTC. Translated, it gives CASSPVAGSGTQYF.

The V call is TRBV10-2, the J call TRBJ1-2; D unclear. CDR3 length: 12 residues. Germline CDR1 is WSHSY and CDR2 is SAAADI. V gave up 2 bases and J gave up 3 bases, with 4 bases separating them. CDR3 amino acids: CASSERDYGYTF. CDR3 nucleotide sequence: TGCGCCAGCAGTGAGAGGGACTATGGCTACACCTTC.